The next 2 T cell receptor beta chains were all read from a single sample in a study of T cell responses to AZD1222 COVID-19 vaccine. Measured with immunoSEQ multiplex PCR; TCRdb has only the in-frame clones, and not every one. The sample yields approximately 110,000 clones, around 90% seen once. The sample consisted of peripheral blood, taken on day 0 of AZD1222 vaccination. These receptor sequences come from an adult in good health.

In DNA, the CDR3 is TGTGCCAGTAGTCCCAAGGGACAGCCTAACTATGGCTACACCTTC. Translated: CASSPKGQPNYGYTF. This rearrangement joins TRBV19 to TRBJ1-2, with 7 bases aligning to TRBD1. J lost 0 bases, V lost 5 bases, and 6 bases had no gene match. Germline V gene sequence: CDR1 LNHDA, CDR2 SQIVND (reference sequence). This CDR3 contains 15 residues.

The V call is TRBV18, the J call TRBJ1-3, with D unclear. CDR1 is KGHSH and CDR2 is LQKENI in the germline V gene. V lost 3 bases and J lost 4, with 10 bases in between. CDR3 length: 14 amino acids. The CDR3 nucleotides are TGTGCCAGCTCACCGCGGGCGCGGGGAAACACCATATATTTT. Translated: CASSPRARGNTIYF.